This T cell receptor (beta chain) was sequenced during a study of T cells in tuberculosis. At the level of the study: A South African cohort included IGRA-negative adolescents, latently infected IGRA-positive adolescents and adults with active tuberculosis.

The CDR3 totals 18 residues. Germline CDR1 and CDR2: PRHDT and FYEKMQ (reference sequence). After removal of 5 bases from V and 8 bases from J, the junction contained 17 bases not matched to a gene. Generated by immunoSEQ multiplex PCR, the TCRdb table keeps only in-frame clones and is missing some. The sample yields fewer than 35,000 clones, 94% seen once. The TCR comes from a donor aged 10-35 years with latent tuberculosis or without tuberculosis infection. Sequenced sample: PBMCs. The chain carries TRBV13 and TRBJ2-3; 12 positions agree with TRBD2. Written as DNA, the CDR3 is TGTGCCAGCAGCCCCGAGGCCACTAGCGGGGGGAACCATGGTACGCAGTATTTT. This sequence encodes CASSPEATSGGNHGTQYF.